The clone carrying this T cell receptor beta chain appeared many times. Germline V CDR1 and CDR2: DFQATT, SNEGSKA (reference sequence). After removal of 8 bases from V and 2 bases from J, the junction contained 3 bases not matched to a gene. The CDR3 is 14 amino acids. The sample comes from a study of T cells in Graves' hyperthyroidism and ophthalmopathy. The investigators amplified TCR beta CDR3 regions from RNA transcripts. HTBI primers were the set used in a first-round RT-PCR of the TCR CDR3. TCRdb called the multiplex PCR reads again in MiXCR, with one record for every CDR3 protein. Found here are approximately 400,000 distinct CDR3 sequences, 15% to 20% of them singletons; the top ten hold about 38%.

The material sequenced was blood. This receptor was taken from a man aged 18 to 29 with Graves' ophthalmopathy. V usage is TRBV20-1 and J usage is TRBJ2-3; 14 positions agree with TRBD2. The CDR3 bases are TGCAGTCGGACTAGCGGGGGGTACACAGATACGCAGTATTTT. Its protein product is CSRTSGGYTDTQYF.